One sample yielded the 28 T cell receptor beta chains listed below, sequenced in a study of Ad26.COV2.S vaccination and SARS-CoV-2 variants. Repertoires were generated with immunoSEQ multiplex PCR, while TCRdb's copy carries only in-frame clones and drops some. The sample records about 390,000 clones, more than 85% being singletons. Treatment noted: some 19 received Ad26.COV2.S at low or high dose, single or two shots; about five received placebo; per-sample allocation not given. Each sample was drawn 63 days after the first injection (of vaccine or placebo). The input for sequencing was peripheral blood, taken in a trial of Ad26.COV2.S vaccine versus placebo. The source of these receptors is a person between 18 and 59 years old who received the Ad26.COV2.S COVID-19 vaccine or a placebo.

V is TRBV9 and J is TRBJ2-1, with D possibly called TRBD1 or TRBD2 (5 bases each). Germline V gene lookup returns CDR1 SGDLS and CDR2 YYNGEE. V lost 0 bases and J lost 1, with 5 bases in between. This CDR3 contains 14 residues. CDR3 nucleotide sequence: TGTGCCAGCAGCGTAGGGGGGTCCTACAATGAGCAGTTCTTC. It yields the protein CASSVGGSYNEQFF.

This chain links TRBV5-6 with TRBJ1-1, with a weak D call TRBD1 (6 bases). The germline V and J ends were trimmed by 4 bases and 0 bases, with 16 bases remaining between them. Germline CDR1 is SGHDT and CDR2 is YYEEEE. The length of the CDR3 is 16 residues. The CDR3 nucleotides read TGTGCCAGCAGCCAAAAGACAGGCCTGTTGAACACTGAAGCTTTCTTT. It encodes CASSQKTGLLNTEAFF.

This clone was counted a single time. V is TRBV6-5 and J is TRBJ1-2; weak D call: TRBD1 (6 bases). V lost 2 bases and J lost 7, with 20 bases in between. Germline CDR1 MNHEY, CDR2 SVGAGI. The CDR3 is 16 residues long. The CDR3 here is CASSYATGPIFRGYTF. The CDR3 nucleotides read TGTGCCAGCAGTTACGCGACAGGCCCCATCTTTCGTGGCTACACCTTC.

This chain connects TRBV3-1 (or the pseudogene TRBV3-2) to TRBJ1-2; maybe TRBD1 (6 bases). Germline CDR1 and CDR2: LGHDT and YNNKEL (reference sequence). This CDR3 has 16 residues. The V end lost 0 bases, the J end lost 2 bases, and 13 bases lay between the germline ends. The CDR3 region has the DNA TGTGCCAGCAGCCAAGAAGACTACAGGGTAAACTATGGCTACACCTTC. The encoded protein is CASSQEDYRVNYGYTF.

The DNA of the CDR3 is TGTGCCAGTAGTATTATCGGGGGCGCCCCCCCTGAAGCTTTCTTT. Protein sequence: CASSIIGGAPPEAFF. This chain links TRBV19 with TRBJ1-1; tentative D call: TRBD1 (6 bases). CDR1 LNHDA and CDR2 SQIVND come from the germline V gene (reference sequence). Between the trimmed V and J ends, which lost 3 bases and 6 bases, there was a span of 17 bases. The CDR3 is 15 amino acids. The full variable domain, its missing parts supplied by reference TRBV19 and TRBJ1-1, is DGGITQSPKYLFRKEGQNVTLSCEQNLNHDAMYWYRQDPGQGLRLIYYSQIVNDFQKGDIAEGYSVSREKKESFPLTVTSAQKNPTAFYLCASSIIGGAPPEAFFGQGTRLTVV.

This clone has only a few counts. This rearrangement joins TRBV2 to TRBJ1-1; TRBD1 matches at 8 bases. Germline CDR1 SNHLY, CDR2 FYNNEI. There are 14 residues in the CDR3. V gave up 6 bases and J gave up 3 bases; unmatched junction bases: 6. The CDR3 DNA follows: TGTGCCAGCAGGCTCCTGACAGGGGACACTGAAGCTTTCTTT. Its protein is CASRLLTGDTEAFF.

The CDR3 nucleotides read TGTGCCAGCAGTCAGCCGGGACAGGGAGCCTACGAGCAGTACTTC. Translation gives CASSQPGQGAYEQYF. The chain couples TRBV6-5 to TRBJ2-7; 9 positions agree with TRBD1. CDR3 size: 15 residues. Germline assignment: CDR1 MNHEY and CDR2 SVGAGI. V trimming: 5 bases; J trimming: 2 bases; junction bases outside the gene matches: 7.

The CDR3: CASSPLPSTGNYGYTF. Here the CDR3 DNA reads TGTGCCAGCAGTCCCCTGCCCTCGACAGGGAACTATGGCTACACCTTC. The chain is built from TRBV27 and TRBJ1-2, with 7 bases matching TRBD1. The CDR3 loop spans 16 amino acids. J gave up 2 bases and V 5 bases, and 11 bases lay outside the gene matches. Germline V gene lookup returns CDR1 MNHEY and CDR2 SMNVEV (reference sequence).

This rearrangement joins TRBV6-6 to TRBJ1-5; no clear D gene. Germline V gene data show CDR1 as MNHNY and CDR2 as SVGAGI (reference sequence). V was shortened by 0 bases and J by 2 bases, with 8 bases between the two germline ends. This CDR3 has 15 amino acids. The CDR3 DNA is TGTGCCAGCAGTTACTCAGGGTTAGGCAATCAGCCCCAGCATTTT. The encoded protein is CASSYSGLGNQPQHF.

The rearrangement uses TRBV6-6 and TRBJ1-2; D might be TRBD1 (5 bases). CDR3 size: 15 residues. CDR1 is MNHNY, CDR2 SVGAGI, per germline (reference sequence). Trimming shortened V by 2 bases and J by 3 bases, and 13 bases separated the two germline ends. The CDR3 DNA reads as TGTGCCAGCAGTTACCACCGGACATTTCACTATGGCTACACCTTC. Amino acids: CASSYHRTFHYGYTF.

This clone has only a few counts. The chain employs TRBV7-9 and TRBJ1-3; a weak D match, TRBD1 (5 bases). With 0 bases removed from V and 2 bases from J, the gap between germline ends came to 11 bases. The CDR3 spans 16 residues. The germline V gene encodes CDR1 SEHNR and CDR2 FQNEAQ (reference sequence). The CDR3 is CASSLAITGPGNTIYF. The DNA for the CDR3 is TGTGCCAGCAGCTTAGCGATTACAGGTCCTGGAAACACCATATATTTT.

The chain recombines TRBV5-1 with TRBJ1-6, with TRBD1 matching 7 bases. The CDR3 runs to 14 residues. V shed 4 bases, J shed 9 bases, and the junction held 7 bases outside the gene matches. Germline V gene sequence: CDR1 SGHRS, CDR2 YFSETQ. The chain's CDR3 is CASSIDRALSPLHF. Here the CDR3 DNA reads TGCGCCAGCAGCATCGACAGGGCCCTTTCACCCCTCCACTTT.

The gene calls are TRBV7-9 and TRBJ1-1; no firm D call. The CDR3 extends over 11 amino acids. Germline lookup yields CDR1 SEHNR and CDR2 FQNEAQ (reference sequence). Trimming took 5 bases from V and 7 from J, leaving 8 bases between them. The CDR3 loop is CASSPGIEAFF. The CDR3 region has the DNA TGTGCCAGCAGCCCCGGGATTGAAGCTTTCTTT.

The chain recombines TRBV19 with TRBJ2-5; the match to TRBD1 covers 8 bases. Germline-derived CDR1 and CDR2 are LNHDA and SQIVND (reference sequence). The CDR3 extends over 13 amino acids. Trimming cost V 3 bases and J 5 bases; bases outside gene matches: 2. The CDR3 nucleotides are TGTGCCAGTAGTATCGGACAGGGTGAGACCCAGTACTTC. Protein sequence: CASSIGQGETQYF.

The CDR3 reads CASSIPDSINQPQHF. In nucleotides, the CDR3 is TGTGCCAGTAGTATCCCGGACAGCATAAATCAGCCCCAGCATTTT. This chain connects TRBV19 to TRBJ1-5; TRBD1 might be the D (6 bases). CDR3 length: 15 residues. The germline CDR1 and CDR2 sequences are LNHDA and SQIVND (reference sequence). The V and J ends lost 3 bases and 4 bases respectively, with 13 bases between them.

The chain uses TRBV11-2 and TRBJ2-1, with D possibly TRBD2 on 5 matching bases. With 6 bases removed from V and 4 bases from J, the gap between germline ends came to 10 bases. Germline CDR1 reads SGHAT; CDR2 reads FQNNGV. The CDR3 consists of 13 residues. The CDR3 region is CASRGRTYNEQFF. The CDR3 region has the DNA TGTGCCAGCAGAGGACGGACTTACAATGAGCAGTTCTTC. Filled out from reference TRBV11-2 and TRBJ2-1, the complete variable domain reads EAGVAQSPRYKIIEKRQSVAFWCNPISGHATLYWYQQILGQGPKLLIQFQNNGVVDDSQLPKDRFSAERLKGVDSTLKIQPAKLEDSAVYLCASRGRTYNEQFFGPGTRLTVL.

The chain carries TRBV3-1 (or the pseudogene TRBV3-2) and TRBJ1-6; possible D gene TRBD1, 6 bases. V lost 3 bases, J lost 7 bases, and 16 bases lay in between. The CDR3 spans 16 residues. Germline V gene sequence: CDR1 LGHDT, CDR2 YNNKEL (reference sequence). The CDR3 bases are TGTGCCAGCAGCCACCCCTCTGATACAGGGAATTCACCCCTCCACTTT. Translated: CASSHPSDTGNSPLHF.

The chain carries TRBV29-1 and TRBJ2-7; D uncertain. V was clipped by 4 bases and J by 3 bases, with 13 bases between them. The CDR3 is 13 amino acids. The germline gives CDR1 SQVTM, CDR2 ANQGSEA. The CDR3 sequence is CSVVSALFYEQYF. CDR3 nucleotides: TGCAGCGTTGTTTCAGCGCTCTTCTACGAGCAGTACTTC.

This clone was counted a single time. J is TRBJ2-3 and V is TRBV21-1; whether TRBD1, the table's D call, matches the DNA was not checked. TRBV21-1 is a known pseudogene. The CDR3 consists of 14 residues. Here the CDR3 DNA reads TGTGCCAGCAGCAAAGATCAGGGCACAGATACGCAGTATTTT. It is translated as CASSKDQGTDTQYF.

V and J are TRBV27 and TRBJ1-1; TRBD1 is a possible D gene (5 bases). Germline loops: CDR1 MNHEY, CDR2 SMNVEV (reference sequence). V was shortened by 0 bases and J by 1 base, with 9 bases between the two germline ends. This CDR3 has 15 amino acids. The CDR3 DNA reads as TGTGCCAGCAGTTTATCGATTGGGGGGAACACTGAAGCTTTCTTT. It translates to CASSLSIGGNTEAFF.

The V gene is TRBV19, the J gene TRBJ1-1; 8 bases align to TRBD1. The CDR3 consists of 15 residues. Germline V gene data show CDR1 as LNHDA and CDR2 as SQIVND (reference sequence). The ends lost 5 bases at V and 3 bases at J; junction bases unmatched: 8. CDR3 DNA: TGTGCCAGTAGTCCCCAGGGGGCCGGGGACACTGAAGCTTTCTTT. Its translation: CASSPQGAGDTEAFF.

The genes are TRBV10-1 and TRBJ2-1; 9 nucleotides align to TRBD2. V dropped 4 bases and J dropped 4; count of bases not matched to a gene: 2. The CDR3 length is 14 residues. CDR1 is WNHNN, CDR2 SYGVQD, per germline (reference sequence). CDR3 sequence (DNA): TGCGCCAGCAGTGGCGGGGGGGTTTACAATGAGCAGTTCTTC. This translates into CASSGGGVYNEQFF.

This clone was seen a single time. The rearrangement joins TRBV7-9 to TRBJ2-5, with 12 bases identical to TRBD2. Trimming removed 4 bases from V and 1 base from J; junction bases left unmatched: 7. CDR3 length equals 17 residues. Germline V gives CDR1 SEHNR, CDR2 FQNEAQ (reference sequence). CDR3 sequence (DNA): TGTGCCAGCAGCTCACCGGGACTAGCGGGTCTCCAAGAGACCCAGTACTTC. Translating it yields CASSSPGLAGLQETQYF.

The gene calls are TRBV4-3 and TRBJ1-2; no clear D gene. CDR1 is LGHNA, CDR2 YSLEER, per germline. Trimming pared 0 bases from V and 7 bases from J, leaving 9 bases between. The CDR3 is 13 amino acids. CDR3 DNA: TGCGCCAGCAGCCAAGATATAGGGAGTGGCTACACCTTC. Translated: CASSQDIGSGYTF.

The genes are TRBV12-3 or TRBV12-4 and TRBJ2-5, with 7 bases that match TRBD2. The CDR3 runs 12 residues. J gave up 5 bases and V 6 bases, and 3 bases lay outside the gene matches. The CDR3 sequence is CASRGGGETQYF. The CDR3 DNA sequence: TGTGCCAGCAGGGGCGGGGGTGAGACCCAGTACTTC.

This chain uses TRBV4-1 with TRBJ2-7; 8 bases agree with TRBD1. The CDR3 totals 16 residues. In germline, CDR1 is MGHRA, CDR2 YSYEKL. The trim removed 3 bases at V and 2 bases at J, leaving 9 bases unmatched. In DNA, the CDR3 is TGCGCCAGCAGCCACACAACCGGGACAGGAACCTACGAGCAGTACTTC. It encodes CASSHTTGTGTYEQYF.

About this clone itself: Given the absence of the conserved phenylalanine or tryptophan at the CDR3 end, a read error is likely. The DNA is omitted, as the CDR3 cannot be located on it reliably, and the CDR3 follows TCRdb's listing. The chain recombines TRBV3-1 (or the pseudogene TRBV3-2) with TRBJ1-1. Germline V gene sequence: CDR1 LGHDT, CDR2 YNNKEL (reference sequence). With termini counted, the CDR3 has 13 amino acids. This chain's CDR3 is CASSQGGLDPAFC.

The chain couples TRBV5-8 to TRBJ1-6; D unclear. From germline, CDR1 is SGHTS and CDR2 YDEGEE. This CDR3 has 13 amino acids. V was cut by 4 bases and J by 7 bases, with 9 bases left in between. The CDR3 nucleotides are TGTGCCAGCAGCATCGACCGGAATTCACCCCTCCACTTT. It specifies CASSIDRNSPLHF.